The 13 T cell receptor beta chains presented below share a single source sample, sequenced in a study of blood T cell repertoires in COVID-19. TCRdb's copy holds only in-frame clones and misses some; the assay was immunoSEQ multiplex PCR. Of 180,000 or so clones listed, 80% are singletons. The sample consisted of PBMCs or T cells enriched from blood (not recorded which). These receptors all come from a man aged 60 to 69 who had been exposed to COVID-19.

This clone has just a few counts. The CDR3 protein is CASRDRGNSPLHF. The CDR3 region has the DNA TGTGCCAGCAGGGATAGGGGTAATTCACCCCTCCACTTT. The gene calls are TRBV25-1 and TRBJ1-6; a weak D match, TRBD1 (5 bases). Deletions cut 6 bases from V and 6 bases from J, with 9 bases between. Germline CDR1 MGHDK, CDR2 SYGVNS. The CDR3 has 13 amino acids.

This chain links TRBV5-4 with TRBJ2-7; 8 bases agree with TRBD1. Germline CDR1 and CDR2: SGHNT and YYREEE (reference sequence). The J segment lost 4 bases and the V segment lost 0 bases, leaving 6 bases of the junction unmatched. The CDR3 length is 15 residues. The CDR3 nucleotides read TGTGCCAGCAGCTTGGCTCAGGGGGCGGGGTACGAGCAGTACTTC. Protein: CASSLAQGAGYEQYF.

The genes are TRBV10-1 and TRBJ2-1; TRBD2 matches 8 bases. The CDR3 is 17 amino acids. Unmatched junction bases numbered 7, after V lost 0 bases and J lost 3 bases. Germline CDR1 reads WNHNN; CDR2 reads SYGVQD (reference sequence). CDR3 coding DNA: TGCGCCAGCAGTGAGTCGTTTGAACTAGCGGACTACAATGAGCAGTTCTTC. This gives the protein CASSESFELADYNEQFF.

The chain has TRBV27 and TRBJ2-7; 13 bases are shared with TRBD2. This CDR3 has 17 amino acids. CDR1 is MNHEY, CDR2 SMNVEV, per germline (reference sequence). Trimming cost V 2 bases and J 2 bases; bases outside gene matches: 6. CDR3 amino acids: CASSLLGLAGVAYEQYF. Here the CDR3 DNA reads TGTGCCAGCAGTTTACTCGGACTAGCGGGAGTCGCCTACGAGCAGTACTTC.

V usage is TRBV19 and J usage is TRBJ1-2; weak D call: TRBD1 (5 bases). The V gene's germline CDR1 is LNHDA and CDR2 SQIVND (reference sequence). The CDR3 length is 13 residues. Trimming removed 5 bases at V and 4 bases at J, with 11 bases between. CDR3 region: CASSPRGGYGYTF. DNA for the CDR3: TGTGCCAGTAGTCCCCGGGGGGGCTATGGCTACACCTTC.

CDR3 bases: TGTGCCAGCAGCCAGCCCCTAGCGAACACTGAAGCTTTCTTT. Its protein is CASSQPLANTEAFF. This rearrangement joins TRBV4-2 to TRBJ1-1; D is unclear. CDR3 length: 14 amino acids. The V end lost 3 bases, the J end lost 1 base, and 9 bases lay between the germline ends. The V gene's germline CDR1 is LGHNA and CDR2 YNFKEQ.

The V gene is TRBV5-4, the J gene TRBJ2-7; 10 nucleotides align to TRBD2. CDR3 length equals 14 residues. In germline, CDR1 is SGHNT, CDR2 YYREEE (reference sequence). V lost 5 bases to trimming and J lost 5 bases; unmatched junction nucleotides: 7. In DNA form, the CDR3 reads TGTGCCAGCAGTTTAGCGGGAGGAGTCCACGAGCAGTACTTC. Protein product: CASSLAGGVHEQYF.

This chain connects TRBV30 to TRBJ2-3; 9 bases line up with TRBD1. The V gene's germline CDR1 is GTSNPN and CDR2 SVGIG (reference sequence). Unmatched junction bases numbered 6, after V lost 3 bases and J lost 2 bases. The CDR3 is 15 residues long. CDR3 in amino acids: CAWSLGTGPTDTQYF. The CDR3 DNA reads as TGTGCCTGGAGCCTCGGGACAGGGCCCACAGATACGCAGTATTTT.

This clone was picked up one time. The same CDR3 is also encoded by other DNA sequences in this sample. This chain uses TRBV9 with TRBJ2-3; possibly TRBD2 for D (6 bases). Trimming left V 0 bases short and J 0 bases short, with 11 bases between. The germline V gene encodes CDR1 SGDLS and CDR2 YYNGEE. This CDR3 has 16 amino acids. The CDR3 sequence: CASSVEAGYSTDTQYF. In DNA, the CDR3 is TGTGCCAGCAGCGTAGAAGCGGGCTATAGCACAGATACGCAGTATTTT.

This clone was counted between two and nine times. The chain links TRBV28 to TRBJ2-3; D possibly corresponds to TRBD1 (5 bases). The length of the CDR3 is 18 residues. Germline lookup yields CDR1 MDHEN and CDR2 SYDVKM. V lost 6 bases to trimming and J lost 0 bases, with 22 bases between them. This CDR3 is CASSSRATQTTSTDTQYF. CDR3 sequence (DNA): TGTGCCAGCAGCTCCAGGGCTACCCAAACCACTAGCACAGATACGCAGTATTTT.

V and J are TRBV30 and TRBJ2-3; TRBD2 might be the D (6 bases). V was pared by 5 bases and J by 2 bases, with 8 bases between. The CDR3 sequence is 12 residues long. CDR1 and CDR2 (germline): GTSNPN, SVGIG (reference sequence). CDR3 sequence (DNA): TGTGCCTGGCGGGAGACCACAGATACGCAGTATTTT. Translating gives CAWRETTDTQYF.

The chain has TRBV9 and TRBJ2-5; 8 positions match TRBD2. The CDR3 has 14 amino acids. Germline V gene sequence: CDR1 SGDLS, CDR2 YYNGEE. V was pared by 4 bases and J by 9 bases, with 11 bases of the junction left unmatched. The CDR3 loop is CASSPDQRERSQYF. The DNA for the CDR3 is TGTGCCAGCAGCCCCGACCAGCGGGAGAGGTCCCAGTACTTC.

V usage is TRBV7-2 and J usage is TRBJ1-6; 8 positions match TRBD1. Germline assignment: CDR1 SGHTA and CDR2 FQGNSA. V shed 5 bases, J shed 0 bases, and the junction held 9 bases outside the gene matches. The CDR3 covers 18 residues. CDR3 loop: CASSTWTGRSSYNSPLHF. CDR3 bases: TGTGCCAGCAGCACGTGGACAGGGCGAAGCTCCTATAATTCACCCCTCCACTTT.